This section outlines one TCR beta chain sequence together with its context. These data are taken from a study of blood T cell repertoires in COVID-19. On the study more broadly: COVID-19 samples, acute and convalescent, were from the United States, Italy and Spain. T cells, B-cell-depleted T cells, or PBMCs supplied cDNA or gDNA.

V shed 4 bases, J shed 9 bases, and the junction held 13 bases outside the gene matches. The length of the CDR3 is 15 residues. Germline CDR1 MNHNY, CDR2 SVGAGI (reference sequence). Per the original methods: Estimates of nucleated cell counts were drawn from the amplification of reference gene primers. Data came from immunoSEQ multiplex PCR; TCRdb stores just in-frame clones and leaves some out. Clonal size and the V and J genes are those of that table, whereas D and trimming came from the DNA. The table has about 71,000 clones, 89% seen once; the top ten hold 7.5% to 9%. The rearrangement joins TRBV6-6 to TRBJ2-5, with 8 bases lining up with TRBD1. The receptor was isolated from a man between 50 and 59 years old with active COVID-19. The specimen was peripheral blood. The CDR3 DNA sequence: TGTGCCAGCAGTTCTCCTGACAGGGGAGGAACGTCCCAGTACTTC. Translated: CASSSPDRGGTSQYF.